The clone carrying this TCR beta chain has a handful of counts. Antigen: not known. PCR primers comprised 60 Vbeta and 13 Jbeta primers. Data came from immunoSEQ multiplex PCR; TCRdb stores just in-frame clones and leaves some out. The repertoire holds some 30,000 clones, roughly 44% seen once, with less than 2% in the top ten. The CDR3 length is 15 residues. The germline V gene has CDR1 MDHEN and CDR2 SYDVKM. V was pared by 0 bases and J by 6 bases, with 7 bases of the junction left unmatched. The sample belongs to a study of cytomegalovirus exposure and HLA in healthy donors. Findings and caveats of the study: What a later analysis reportedly showed was that an Asian-associated ancestry cluster had fewer N-insertions than the 666-donor mean.

Donors consisted of healthy bone marrow donors. Nominal health characterized the donors when sampled, though unrecorded immune exposures were likely. Source material: PBMCs. V is TRBV28 and J is TRBJ1-1; 7 bases align to TRBD1. This TCR derives from a woman in her fifties or sixties in good health and CMV-seronegative. The DNA for the CDR3 is TGTGCCAGCAGTTTATGGGCCAGGGGGGAGGCTGAAGCTTTCTTT. Protein product: CASSLWARGEAEAFF. The whole variable domain, remainder taken from reference TRBV28 and TRBJ1-1, is DVKVTQSSRYLVKRTGEKVFLECVQDMDHENMFWYRQDPGLGLRLIYFSYDVKMKEKGDIPEGYSVSREKKERFSLILESASTNQTSMYLCASSLWARGEAEAFFGQGTRLTVV.